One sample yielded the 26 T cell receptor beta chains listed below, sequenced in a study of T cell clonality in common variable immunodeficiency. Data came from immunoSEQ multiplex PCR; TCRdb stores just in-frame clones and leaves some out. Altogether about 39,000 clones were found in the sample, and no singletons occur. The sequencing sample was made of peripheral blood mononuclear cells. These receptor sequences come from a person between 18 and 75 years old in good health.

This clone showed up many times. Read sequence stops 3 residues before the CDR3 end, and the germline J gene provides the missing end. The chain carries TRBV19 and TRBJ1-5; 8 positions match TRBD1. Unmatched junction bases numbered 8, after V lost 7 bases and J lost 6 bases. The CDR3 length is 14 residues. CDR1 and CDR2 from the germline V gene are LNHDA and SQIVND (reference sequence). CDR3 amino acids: CASTTDRVSQPQHF. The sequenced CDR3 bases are TGTGCCAGTACTACGGACAGGGTGAGTCAGCCC.

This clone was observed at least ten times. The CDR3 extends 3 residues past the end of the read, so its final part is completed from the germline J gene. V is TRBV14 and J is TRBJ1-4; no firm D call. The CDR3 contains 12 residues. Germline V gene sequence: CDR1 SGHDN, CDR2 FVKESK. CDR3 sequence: CASSPPYSPLFF. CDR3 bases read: TGTGCCAGCAGCCCCCCCTATTCACCA.

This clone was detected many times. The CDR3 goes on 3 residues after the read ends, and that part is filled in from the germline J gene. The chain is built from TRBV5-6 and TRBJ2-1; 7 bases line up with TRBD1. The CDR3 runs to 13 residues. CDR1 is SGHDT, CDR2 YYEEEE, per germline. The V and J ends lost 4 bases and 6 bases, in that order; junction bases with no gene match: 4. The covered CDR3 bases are TGTGCCAGCAGCCCCGGGACAGCCAATGAG. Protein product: CASSPGTANE. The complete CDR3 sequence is CASSPGTANEQFF.

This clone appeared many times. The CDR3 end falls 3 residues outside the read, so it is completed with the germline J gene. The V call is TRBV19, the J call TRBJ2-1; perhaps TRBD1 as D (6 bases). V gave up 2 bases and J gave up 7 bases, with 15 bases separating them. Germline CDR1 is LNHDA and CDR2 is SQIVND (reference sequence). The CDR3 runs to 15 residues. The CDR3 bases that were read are TGTGCCAGTAGTATACCCTCTAGTAGGGGGAATGAG. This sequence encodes CASSIPSSRGNE. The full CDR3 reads CASSIPSSRGNEQFF.

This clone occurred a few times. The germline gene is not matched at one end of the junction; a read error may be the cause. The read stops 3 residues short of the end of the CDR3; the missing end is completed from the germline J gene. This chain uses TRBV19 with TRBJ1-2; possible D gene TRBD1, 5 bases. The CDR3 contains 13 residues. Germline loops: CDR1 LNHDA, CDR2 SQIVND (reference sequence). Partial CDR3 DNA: TGCGCCAGTAGTCTTGGCGGGGGAGGAGGC. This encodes CASSLGGGGG. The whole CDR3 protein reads CASSLGGGGGYTF.

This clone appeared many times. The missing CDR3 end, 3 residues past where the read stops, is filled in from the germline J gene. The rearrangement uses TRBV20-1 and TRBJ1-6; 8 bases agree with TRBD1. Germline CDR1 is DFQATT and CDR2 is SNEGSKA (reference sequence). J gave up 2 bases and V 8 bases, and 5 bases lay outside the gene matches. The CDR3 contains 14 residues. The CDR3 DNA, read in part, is TGCAGTCCGATGACAGGGGCCTATAATTCACCC. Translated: CSPMTGAYNSP. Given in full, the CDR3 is CSPMTGAYNSPLHF.

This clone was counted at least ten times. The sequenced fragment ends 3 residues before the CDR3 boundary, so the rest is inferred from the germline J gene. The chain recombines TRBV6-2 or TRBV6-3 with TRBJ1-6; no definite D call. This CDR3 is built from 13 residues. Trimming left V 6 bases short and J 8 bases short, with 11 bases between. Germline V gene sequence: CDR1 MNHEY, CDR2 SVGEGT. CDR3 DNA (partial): TGTGCCAGCAGACCTGCGCCCTATTCACCC. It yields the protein CASRPAPYSP. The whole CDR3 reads CASRPAPYSPLHF.

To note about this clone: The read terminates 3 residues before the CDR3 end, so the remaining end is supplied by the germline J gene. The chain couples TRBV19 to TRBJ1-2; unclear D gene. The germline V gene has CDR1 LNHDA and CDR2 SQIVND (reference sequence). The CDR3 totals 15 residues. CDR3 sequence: CASMSRSGSLNDYTF. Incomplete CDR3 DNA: TGTGCCAGTATGTCTCGTAGCGGGAGTCTAAATGAC.

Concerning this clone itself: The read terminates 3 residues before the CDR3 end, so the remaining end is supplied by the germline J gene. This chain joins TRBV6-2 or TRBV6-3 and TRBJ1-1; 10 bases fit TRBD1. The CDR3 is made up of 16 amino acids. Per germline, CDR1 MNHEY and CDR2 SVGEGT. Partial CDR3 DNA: TGTGCCAGCAGGACAGGGGGCGGCGCGGGAGAAGAGACC. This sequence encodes CASRTGGGAGEET. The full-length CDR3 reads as CASRTGGGAGEETAFF.

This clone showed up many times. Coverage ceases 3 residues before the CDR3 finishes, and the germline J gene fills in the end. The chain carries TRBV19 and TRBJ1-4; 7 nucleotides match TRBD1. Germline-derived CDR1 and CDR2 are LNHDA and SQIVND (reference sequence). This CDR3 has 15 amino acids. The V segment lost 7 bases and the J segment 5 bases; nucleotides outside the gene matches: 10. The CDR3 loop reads CASKPTGAQNEKLFF. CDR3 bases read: TGTGCCAGTAAACCCACAGGGGCTCAGAATGAAAAA.

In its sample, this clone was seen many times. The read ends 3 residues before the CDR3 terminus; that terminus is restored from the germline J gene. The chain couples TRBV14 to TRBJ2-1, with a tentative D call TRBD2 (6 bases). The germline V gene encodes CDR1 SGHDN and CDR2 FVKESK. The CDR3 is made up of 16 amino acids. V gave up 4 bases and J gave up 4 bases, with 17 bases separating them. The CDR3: CASSPPGLLSYNEQFF. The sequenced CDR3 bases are TGTGCCAGCAGCCCGCCGGGACTCCTATCATACAATGAG.

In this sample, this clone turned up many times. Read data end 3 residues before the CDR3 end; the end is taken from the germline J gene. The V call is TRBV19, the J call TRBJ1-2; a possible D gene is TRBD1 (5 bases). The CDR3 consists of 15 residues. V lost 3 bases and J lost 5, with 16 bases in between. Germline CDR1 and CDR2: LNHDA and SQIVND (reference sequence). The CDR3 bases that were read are TGTGCCAGTAGTATTTCGCCAGGGAGTAATTATGGC. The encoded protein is CASSISPGSNYG. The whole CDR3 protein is CASSISPGSNYGYTF.

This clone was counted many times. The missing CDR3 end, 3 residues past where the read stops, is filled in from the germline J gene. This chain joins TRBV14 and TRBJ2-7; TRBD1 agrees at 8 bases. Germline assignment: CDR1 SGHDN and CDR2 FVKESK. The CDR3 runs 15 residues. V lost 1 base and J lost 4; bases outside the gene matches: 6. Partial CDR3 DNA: TGTGCCAGCAGCCAAGGCCGGGACAGGCTTTACGAG. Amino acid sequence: CASSQGRDRLYE. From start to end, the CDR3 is CASSQGRDRLYEQYF. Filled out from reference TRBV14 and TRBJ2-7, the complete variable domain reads EAGVTQFPSHSVIEKGQTVTLRCDPISGHDNLYWYRRVMGKEIKFLLHFVKESKQDESGMPNNRFLAERTGGTYSTLKVQPAELEDSGVYFCASSQGRDRLYEQYFGPGTRLTVT.

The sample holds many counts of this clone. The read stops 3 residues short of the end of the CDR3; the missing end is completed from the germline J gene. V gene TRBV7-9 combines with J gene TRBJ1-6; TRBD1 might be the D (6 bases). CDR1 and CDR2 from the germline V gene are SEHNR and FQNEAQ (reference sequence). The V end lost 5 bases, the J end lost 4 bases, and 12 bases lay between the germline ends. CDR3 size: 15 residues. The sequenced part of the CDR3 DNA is TGTGCCAGCAGCCCGCCGGGACAATATAATTCACCC. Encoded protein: CASSPPGQYNSP. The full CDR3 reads CASSPPGQYNSPLHF.

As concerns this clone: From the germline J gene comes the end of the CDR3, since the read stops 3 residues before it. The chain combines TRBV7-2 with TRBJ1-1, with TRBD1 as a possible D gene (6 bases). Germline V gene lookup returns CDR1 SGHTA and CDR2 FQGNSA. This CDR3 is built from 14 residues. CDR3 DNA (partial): TGTGCCAGCAGCTTGGGGGGGCGACTAGCGGCA. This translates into CASSLGGRLAA. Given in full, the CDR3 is CASSLGGRLAAAFF.

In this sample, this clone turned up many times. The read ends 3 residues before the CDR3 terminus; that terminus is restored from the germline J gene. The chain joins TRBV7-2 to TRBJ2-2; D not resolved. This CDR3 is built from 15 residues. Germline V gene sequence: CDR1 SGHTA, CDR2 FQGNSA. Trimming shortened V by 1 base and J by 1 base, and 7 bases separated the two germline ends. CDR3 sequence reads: CASSLVGLNTGELFF. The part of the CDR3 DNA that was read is TGTGCCAGCAGCTTAGTAGGGTTGAACACCGGGGAG.

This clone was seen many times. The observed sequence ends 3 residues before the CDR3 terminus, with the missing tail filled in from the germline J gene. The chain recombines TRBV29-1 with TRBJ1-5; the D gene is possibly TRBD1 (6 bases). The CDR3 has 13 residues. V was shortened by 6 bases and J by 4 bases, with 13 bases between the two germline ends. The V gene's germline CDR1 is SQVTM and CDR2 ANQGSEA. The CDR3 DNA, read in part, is TGCAGCGTGGGCCGGGACAAAAATCAGCCC. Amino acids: CSVGRDKNQP. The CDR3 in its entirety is CSVGRDKNQPQHF.

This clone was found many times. CDR3 in amino acids: CASSLTTIYEQYF. The sequenced part of the CDR3 DNA is TGTGCCAGCAGTTTGACGACTATCTACGAG. The chain couples TRBV12-3 or TRBV12-4 to TRBJ2-7; tentative D call: TRBD2 (5 bases). The read falls 3 residues short of the CDR3 end, and the missing part is taken from the germline J gene. Trimming removed 3 bases at V and 3 bases at J, with 9 bases between. The CDR3 contains 13 residues.

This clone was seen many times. The DNA read from the CDR3 is TGTGCCAGCAGCTTAGGCGGCGGGGGAGATACG. Translating it yields CASSLGGGGDT. The full CDR3 protein reads CASSLGGGGDTQYF. The genes are TRBV7-2 and TRBJ2-3, with 7 bases that match TRBD2. The sequence runs out 3 residues before the end of the CDR3; the remainder is reconstructed from the germline J gene. Looked up from germline, CDR1 is SGHTA and CDR2 is FQGNSA. There are 14 residues in the CDR3. Losses at the gene ends were 1 base for V and 5 bases for J; bases not matched to a gene: 3.

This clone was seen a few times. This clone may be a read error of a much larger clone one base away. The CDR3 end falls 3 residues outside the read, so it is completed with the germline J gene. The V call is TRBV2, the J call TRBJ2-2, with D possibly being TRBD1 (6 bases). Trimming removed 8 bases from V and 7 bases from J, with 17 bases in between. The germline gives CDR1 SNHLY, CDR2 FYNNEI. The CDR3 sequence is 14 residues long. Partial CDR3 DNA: TGTGCCAGCCTAGTGACAACAGGGTGCGGGGAG. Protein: CASLVTTGCGE. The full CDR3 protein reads CASLVTTGCGELFF.

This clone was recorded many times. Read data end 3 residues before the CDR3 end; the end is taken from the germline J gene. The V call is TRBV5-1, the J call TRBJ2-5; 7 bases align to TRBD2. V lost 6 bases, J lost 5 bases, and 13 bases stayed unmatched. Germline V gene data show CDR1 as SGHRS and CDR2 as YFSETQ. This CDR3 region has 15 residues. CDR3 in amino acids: CASNRVAGEAETQYF. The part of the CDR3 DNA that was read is TGCGCCAGCAATAGGGTGGCGGGAGAGGCGGAGACC.

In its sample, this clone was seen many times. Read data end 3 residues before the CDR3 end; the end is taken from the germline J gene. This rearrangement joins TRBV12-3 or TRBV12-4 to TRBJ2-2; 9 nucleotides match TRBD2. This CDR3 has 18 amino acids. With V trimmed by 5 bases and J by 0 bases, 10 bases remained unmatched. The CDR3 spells CASSGSQRLAANTGELFF. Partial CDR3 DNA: TGTGCCAGCAGTGGGAGCCAGAGACTAGCGGCGAACACCGGGGAG.

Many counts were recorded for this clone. Here the CDR3 reads CASSYSRNTEAFF. Incomplete CDR3 DNA: TGCGCCAGCAGCTACTCACGGAACACTGAA. This chain connects TRBV5-1 to TRBJ1-1; D is undetermined. The missing CDR3 end, 3 residues past where the read stops, is filled in from the germline J gene. V lost 3 bases to trimming and J lost 1 base, with 7 bases between them. The CDR3 has 13 residues. Germline values: CDR1 SGHRS, CDR2 YFSETQ.

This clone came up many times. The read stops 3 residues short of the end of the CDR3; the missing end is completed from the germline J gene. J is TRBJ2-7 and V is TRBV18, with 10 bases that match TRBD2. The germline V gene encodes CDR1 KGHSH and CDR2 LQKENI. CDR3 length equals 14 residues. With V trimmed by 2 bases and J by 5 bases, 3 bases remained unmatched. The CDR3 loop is CASSPIAGGDEQYF. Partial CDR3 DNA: TGTGCCAGCTCACCAATAGCGGGAGGCGACGAG.

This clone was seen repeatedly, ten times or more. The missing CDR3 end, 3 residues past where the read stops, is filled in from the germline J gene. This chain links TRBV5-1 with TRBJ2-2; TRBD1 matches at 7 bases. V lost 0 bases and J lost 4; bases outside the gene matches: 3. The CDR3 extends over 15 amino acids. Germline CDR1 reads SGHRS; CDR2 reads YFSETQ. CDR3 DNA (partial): TGCGCCAGCAGCTTGGACAGGGGAAGCACCGGGGAG. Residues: CASSLDRGSTGE. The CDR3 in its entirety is CASSLDRGSTGELFF.

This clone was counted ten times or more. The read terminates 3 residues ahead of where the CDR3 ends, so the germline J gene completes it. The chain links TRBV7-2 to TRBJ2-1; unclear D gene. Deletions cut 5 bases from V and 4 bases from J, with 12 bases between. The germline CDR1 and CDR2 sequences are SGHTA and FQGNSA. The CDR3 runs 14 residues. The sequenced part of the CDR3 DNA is TGTGCCAGCAGCCCCCTGATCGGTTACAATGAG. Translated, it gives CASSPLIGYNE. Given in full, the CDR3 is CASSPLIGYNEQFF.